The 21 T cell receptor beta chains below were found in one sample sequenced in a study of shared clonotypes between healthy human individuals. Naive CD8 isolation took CD45RO-negative cells positively selected for CCR7 and excluded terminally differentiated effector memory CD45RA+ cells. The table came from immunoSEQ multiplex PCR; TCRdb's copy has only in-frame clones and leaves some out. Among about 700,000 clones, about 91% were seen once, and the ten largest hold approximately 24%. The sequencing sample was made of naive CD8+ T cells sorted from blood. These receptors were taken from a man aged 25-45 years in good health.

This clone has only one observation. The chain joins TRBV25-1 to TRBJ2-1; D call uncertain. The CDR3 covers 16 residues. V was pared by 2 bases and J by 3 bases, with 14 bases between. Germline V gene data show CDR1 as MGHDK and CDR2 as SYGVNS. CDR3 nucleotide sequence: TGTGCCAGCAGTGAAATCAAGGATATTAGCTACAATGAGCAGTTCTTC. Translated, it gives CASSEIKDISYNEQFF.

Of note for this clone: Mismatch with germline at one junction end may stem from a read error. V usage is TRBV5-1 and J usage is TRBJ2-7; maybe TRBD1 (6 bases). There are 13 residues in the CDR3. Germline V gene sequence: CDR1 SGHRS, CDR2 YFSETQ. The CDR3 DNA sequence: TGTGCCAGCACCTTGACAGGTTCTACCGAGCAGTACTTC. Amino acid sequence: CASTLTGSTEQYF.

This rearrangement joins TRBV19 to TRBJ1-1, with D hard to call. V lost 1 base to trimming and J lost 0 bases, with 6 bases between them. The germline V gene has CDR1 LNHDA and CDR2 SQIVND (reference sequence). CDR3 length: 14 amino acids. CDR3 protein: CASSIGEMNTEAFF. CDR3 DNA sequence: TGTGCCAGTAGTATAGGGGAGATGAACACTGAAGCTTTCTTT.

V and J are TRBV6-5 and TRBJ2-1; 7 nucleotides agree with TRBD2. Germline lookup yields CDR1 MNHEY and CDR2 SVGAGI. V lost 6 bases and J lost 0; bases outside the gene matches: 5. This CDR3 has 15 residues. CDR3 sequence (DNA): TGTGCCAGCAGGATAGGCGGGAGCTCCTACAATGAGCAGTTCTTC. Amino acid sequence: CASRIGGSSYNEQFF.

The chain uses TRBV27 and TRBJ2-5, with 9 bases fitting TRBD2. This CDR3 spans 13 amino acids. V trimming: 3 bases; J trimming: 13 bases; junction bases outside the gene matches: 9. Germline-derived CDR1 and CDR2 are MNHEY and SMNVEV (reference sequence). The CDR3 loop is CASSFSLAGSPYF. The CDR3 DNA reads as TGTGCCAGCAGTTTTTCCCTAGCGGGGTCCCCGTACTTC.

This clone has only one observation. J is TRBJ2-7 and V is TRBV28, with TRBD2 matching 11 bases. The length of the CDR3 is 17 residues. Trimming took 1 base from V and 4 from J; bases not matched to a gene: 9. From germline, CDR1 is MDHEN and CDR2 SYDVKM. The CDR3 is CASSLSLLAGGPYEQYF. DNA for the CDR3: TGTGCCAGCAGTTTATCCCTCTTAGCGGGAGGGCCGTACGAGCAGTACTTC. The complete variable domain, with remaining parts taken from reference TRBV28 and TRBJ2-7, reads DVKVTQSSRYLVKRTGEKVFLECVQDMDHENMFWYRQDPGLGLRLIYFSYDVKMKEKGDIPEGYSVSREKKERFSLILESASTNQTSMYLCASSLSLLAGGPYEQYFGPGTRLTVT.

The chain joins TRBV6-5 to TRBJ1-2, with a possible D match to TRBD1 (5 bases). The CDR3 loop spans 14 amino acids. From germline, CDR1 is MNHEY and CDR2 SVGAGI. Trimming took 7 bases from V and 8 from J, leaving 20 bases between them. The DNA of the CDR3 is TGTGCCAGCACCCTCGGAGGCAGGGCCCAGGGCTACACCTTC. Protein sequence: CASTLGGRAQGYTF.

V usage is TRBV25-1 and J usage is TRBJ2-7; D is ambiguous. V was clipped by 2 bases and J by 6 bases, with 14 bases between them. CDR1 and CDR2 (germline): MGHDK, SYGVNS. The CDR3 is 14 amino acids. The CDR3 loop is CASSELERSGEQYF. In DNA form, the CDR3 reads TGTGCCAGCAGTGAACTCGAGAGGTCCGGCGAGCAGTACTTC.

The rearrangement links TRBV28 to TRBJ2-5, with D possibly being TRBD1 (6 bases). Looked up from germline, CDR1 is MDHEN and CDR2 is SYDVKM. Deletions cut 6 bases from V and 2 bases from J, with 13 bases between. CDR3 length equals 14 residues. The CDR3 loop is CASRDPDRQETQYF. For the CDR3, the DNA is TGTGCCAGCAGGGATCCGGACAGACAAGAGACCCAGTACTTC.

The rearrangement joins TRBV7-9 to TRBJ1-2; tentative D call: TRBD1 (5 bases). The CDR3 sequence is 14 residues long. The germline CDR1 and CDR2 sequences are SEHNR and FQNEAQ (reference sequence). V shed 8 bases and J shed 6 bases, with 19 bases lying between them. In DNA form, the CDR3 reads TGTGCCAGCGACACCTTGGGGCATTTGAATGGCTACACCTTC. The encoded protein is CASDTLGHLNGYTF. The full variable domain, in which reference TRBV7-9 and TRBJ1-2 provide the parts outside the CDR3, is DTGVSQNPRHKITKRGQNVTFRCDPISEHNRLYWYRQTLGQGPEFLTYFQNEAQLEKSRLLSDRFSAERPKGSFSTLEIQRTEQGDSAMYLCASDTLGHLNGYTFGSGTRLTVV.

This chain connects TRBV4-1 to TRBJ2-3, with D uncertain. The CDR3 has 16 amino acids. Germline CDR1 reads MGHRA; CDR2 reads YSYEKL. The germline V and J ends were trimmed by 0 bases and 2 bases, with 12 bases remaining between them. The CDR3 sequence is CASSQDHSSYTDTQYF. The CDR3 DNA sequence: TGCGCCAGCAGCCAAGATCACTCCTCCTACACAGATACGCAGTATTTT.

The chain uses TRBV25-1 and TRBJ2-1, with TRBD2 as a possible D gene (6 bases). The CDR3 has 15 amino acids. The V end was cut by 5 bases, the J end by 0 bases, with 11 bases between. The V gene's germline CDR1 is MGHDK and CDR2 SYGVNS. Here the CDR3 DNA reads TGTGCCAGCAGTATGTCCGGGGGCTCCTACAATGAGCAGTTCTTC. This sequence encodes CASSMSGGSYNEQFF.

The CDR3 DNA is TGCGCCAGCAGTGTGGGACAGGGTAAATTAAATGAGCAGTTCTTC. Amino acid sequence: CASSVGQGKLNEQFF. This chain uses TRBV10-2 with TRBJ2-1; 9 positions agree with TRBD1. Germline V CDR1 and CDR2: WSHSY, SAAADI. V lost 4 bases and J lost 7; bases outside the gene matches: 8. This CDR3 is 15 amino acids long.

The rearrangement links TRBV25-1 to TRBJ2-5; D is tentatively TRBD1 or TRBD2 (5 bases each). The germline V gene encodes CDR1 MGHDK and CDR2 SYGVNS. This CDR3 spans 14 amino acids. V lost 0 bases, J lost 5 bases, and 10 bases lay in between. The CDR3 reads CASSEYRGRETQYF. DNA for the CDR3: TGTGCCAGCAGTGAATATAGGGGACGGGAGACCCAGTACTTC.

The genes are TRBV20-1 and TRBJ2-7; D is uncertain. Germline CDR1 reads DFQATT; CDR2 reads SNEGSKA (reference sequence). Trimming left V 4 bases short and J 12 bases short, with 7 bases between. The CDR3 covers 8 residues. The DNA of the CDR3 is TGCAGTGCTATGATTAGGTACTTC. Amino acids: CSAMIRYF.

The chain carries TRBV4-1 and TRBJ1-2; TRBD1 aligns across 7 bases. From germline, CDR1 is MGHRA and CDR2 YSYEKL. The length of the CDR3 is 17 residues. The trim removed 0 bases at V and 3 bases at J, leaving 10 bases unmatched. The CDR3: CASSQEVLAGGYYGYTF. DNA for the CDR3: TGCGCCAGCAGCCAAGAAGTTCTGGCAGGGGGGTACTATGGCTACACCTTC.

This clone showed up just a few times. This chain joins TRBV28 and TRBJ2-7, with unresolved D. Trimming pared 2 bases from V and 3 bases from J, leaving 14 bases between. This CDR3 comprises 15 residues. Germline V gene sequence: CDR1 MDHEN, CDR2 SYDVKM. The CDR3: CASSLRHRRHYEQYF. CDR3 sequence (DNA): TGTGCCAGCAGTTTAAGACACCGAAGACACTACGAGCAGTACTTC.

Concerning this clone: A junction end diverges from the germline sequence, so it may reflect a read error. The genes are TRBV27 and TRBJ2-7; D is unclear. CDR1 and CDR2 from the germline V gene are MNHEY and SMNVEV (reference sequence). The length of the CDR3 is 15 residues. The CDR3 loop reads CASSLFQTTSYEQYF. As DNA, the CDR3 is TGTGCCAGCAGCTTATTCCAGACGACTTCCTACGAGCAGTACTTC.

This clone was counted many times. The identical CDR3 is also encoded by other nucleotide sequences in the sample. This chain links TRBV10-3 with TRBJ2-7; D gene uncertain. This CDR3 is 12 amino acids long. The ends were cut back, 8 bases at V and 0 bases at J, with 8 bases in the middle. Germline CDR1 reads ENHRY; CDR2 reads SYGVKD. Written as DNA, the CDR3 is TGTGCCATCTCAACAGACTCCTACGAGCAGTACTTC. Protein product: CAISTDSYEQYF.

The chain uses TRBV2 and TRBJ2-7, with TRBD2 matching 8 bases. V lost 7 bases, J lost 0 bases, and 5 bases stayed unmatched. CDR1 is SNHLY and CDR2 is FYNNEI in the germline V gene. This CDR3 spans 14 amino acids. CDR3 in amino acids: CASKDSGSSYEQYF. CDR3 bases: TGTGCCAGCAAGGACAGCGGGAGCTCCTACGAGCAGTACTTC.

CDR3 sequence: CASSPPGAWGYNEQFF. The DNA of the CDR3 is TGTGCCAGCAGCCCTCCGGGAGCGTGGGGCTACAATGAGCAGTTCTTC. This chain uses TRBV5-4 with TRBJ2-1; a weak D match, TRBD2 (6 bases). The CDR3 sequence is 16 residues long. Germline assignment: CDR1 SGHNT and CDR2 YYREEE (reference sequence). With 4 bases removed from V and 3 bases from J, the gap between germline ends came to 17 bases. The whole variable domain, filled in from reference TRBV5-4 and TRBJ2-1, reads ETGVTQSPTHLIKTRGQQVTLRCSSQSGHNTVSWYQQALGQGPQFIFQYYREEENGRGNFPPRFSGLQFPNYSSELNVNALELDDSALYLCASSPPGAWGYNEQFFGPGTRLTVL.